A single sample gave rise to the 5 T cell receptor beta chains below, sequenced in a study of cytomegalovirus exposure and HLA in healthy donors. The primer mix had 60 Vbeta and 13 Jbeta primers. The assay was immunoSEQ multiplex PCR, and TCRdb's table has in-frame clones only and misses some. The table records 65,000 to 95,000 clones, around 78% of them present only once. The material sequenced was PBMCs. These receptors all come from a male donor in good health and CMV-seropositive.

This sequence joins TRBV5-6 and TRBJ2-6; 10 nucleotides match TRBD1. From germline, CDR1 is SGHDT and CDR2 YYEEEE. This CDR3 comprises 19 residues. Trimming took 3 bases from V and 2 from J; bases not matched to a gene: 11. The CDR3 nucleotides are TGTGCCAGCAGCTCCCCCCTCGGGACAGGGGAGGCTGGGGCCAACGTCCTGACTTTC. Protein product: CASSSPLGTGEAGANVLTF.

The chain joins TRBV2 to TRBJ1-1; D is perhaps TRBD1 (6 bases). V was shortened by 9 bases and J by 4 bases, with 12 bases between the two germline ends. The V gene's germline CDR1 is SNHLY and CDR2 FYNNEI. The CDR3 runs 12 residues. The CDR3 sequence is CAREQGGTEAFF. DNA for the CDR3: TGTGCCAGGGAACAGGGTGGCACTGAAGCTTTCTTT.

J is TRBJ1-3 and V is TRBV18, with D possibly matching TRBD1 (5 bases). The CDR3 is 14 residues long. Between the trimmed V and J ends, which lost 6 bases and 5 bases, there was a span of 14 bases. Germline-derived CDR1 and CDR2 are KGHSH and LQKENI. CDR3 sequence (DNA): TGTGCCAGCTCGGCGACAGACAACCGAAACACCATATATTTT. It specifies CASSATDNRNTIYF.

The chain joins TRBV2 to TRBJ2-2; D might be TRBD2 (7 bases). The CDR3 sequence is 17 residues long. Germline assignment: CDR1 SNHLY and CDR2 FYNNEI. Trimming took off 5 bases at V and 4 bases at J, with 20 bases between the two ends. The CDR3 protein is CASSSRGAGATTGELFF. Written as DNA, the CDR3 is TGTGCCAGCAGTTCCCGGGGGGCGGGAGCGACCACCGGGGAGCTGTTTTTT.

The chain is built from TRBV6-5 and TRBJ2-1, with TRBD2 as a possible D gene (7 bases). Per germline, CDR1 MNHEY and CDR2 SVGAGI. Trimming left V 4 bases short and J 5 bases short, with 18 bases between. This CDR3 spans 16 amino acids. The CDR3, as DNA: TGTGCCAGCAGTTTAACCTCGGGGGGCTTTAACAATGAGCAGTTCTTC. This sequence encodes CASSLTSGGFNNEQFF.